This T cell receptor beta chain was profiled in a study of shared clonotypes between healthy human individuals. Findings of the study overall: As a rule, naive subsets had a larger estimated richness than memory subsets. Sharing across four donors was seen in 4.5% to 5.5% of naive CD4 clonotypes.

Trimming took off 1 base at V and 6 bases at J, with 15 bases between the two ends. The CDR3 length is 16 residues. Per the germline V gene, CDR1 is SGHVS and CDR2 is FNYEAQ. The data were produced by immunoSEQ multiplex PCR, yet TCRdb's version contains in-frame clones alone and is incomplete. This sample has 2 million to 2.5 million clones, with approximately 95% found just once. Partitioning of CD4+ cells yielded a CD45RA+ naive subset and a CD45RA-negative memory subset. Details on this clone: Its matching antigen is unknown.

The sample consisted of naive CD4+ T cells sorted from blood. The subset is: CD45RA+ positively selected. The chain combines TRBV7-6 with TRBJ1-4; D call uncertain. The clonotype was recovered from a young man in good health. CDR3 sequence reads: CASSLVSTIGDEKLFF. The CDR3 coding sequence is TGTGCCAGCAGCTTAGTTTCGACAATTGGGGATGAAAAACTGTTTTTT. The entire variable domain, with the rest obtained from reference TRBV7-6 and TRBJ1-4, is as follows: GAGVSQSPRYKVTKRGQDVALRCDPISGHVSLYWYRQALGQGPEFLTYFNYEAQQDKSGLPNDRFSAERPEGSISTLTIQRTEQRDSAMYRCASSLVSTIGDEKLFFGSGTQLSVL.